A single T cell receptor (beta chain) is shown here with its context. These data are taken from a study of blood T cell repertoires in COVID-19. Study information: The United States, Italy and Spain provided the acute and convalescent COVID-19 samples. PBMCs, B-cell-depleted T cells, or T cells provided the cDNA or gDNA that made up the material.

Trimming removed 2 bases from V and 4 bases from J; junction bases left unmatched: 4. Germline-derived CDR1 and CDR2 are SGHVS and FQNEAQ. The CDR3 consists of 15 residues. Per the study methods: Amplification of reference gene primers provided the estimated nucleated cell counts. Some clones are missing from TCRdb's copy, which holds only in-frame ones; the method was immunoSEQ multiplex PCR. V and J calls and clone size are those listed in that table; D and trimming were worked out from the DNA. The repertoire holds about 190,000 clones, with under 85% as singletons. The sequence was obtained from a woman between 35 and 50 years old with acute or convalescent COVID-19. The source material was peripheral blood. The chain employs TRBV7-8 and TRBJ2-1; 8 nucleotides agree with TRBD2. The CDR3: CASSLILAEYNEQFF. The CDR3 DNA is TGTGCCAGCAGCTTAATACTAGCGGAGTACAATGAGCAGTTCTTC.